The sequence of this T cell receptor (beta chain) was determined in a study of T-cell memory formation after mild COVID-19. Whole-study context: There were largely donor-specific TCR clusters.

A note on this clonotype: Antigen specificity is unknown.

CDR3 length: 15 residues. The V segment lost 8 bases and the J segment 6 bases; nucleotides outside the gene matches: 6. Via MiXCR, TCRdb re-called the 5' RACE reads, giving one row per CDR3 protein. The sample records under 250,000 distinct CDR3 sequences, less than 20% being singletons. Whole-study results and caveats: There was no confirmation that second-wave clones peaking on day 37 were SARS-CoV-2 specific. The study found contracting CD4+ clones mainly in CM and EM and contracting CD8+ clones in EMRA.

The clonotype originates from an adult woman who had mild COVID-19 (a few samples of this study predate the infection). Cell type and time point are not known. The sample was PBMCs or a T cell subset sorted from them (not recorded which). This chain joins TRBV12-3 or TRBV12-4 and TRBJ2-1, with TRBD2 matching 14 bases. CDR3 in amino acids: CASGSGLAGGNEQFF. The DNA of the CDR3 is TGTGCCAGCGGCTCAGGACTAGCGGGAGGCAATGAGCAGTTCTTC.